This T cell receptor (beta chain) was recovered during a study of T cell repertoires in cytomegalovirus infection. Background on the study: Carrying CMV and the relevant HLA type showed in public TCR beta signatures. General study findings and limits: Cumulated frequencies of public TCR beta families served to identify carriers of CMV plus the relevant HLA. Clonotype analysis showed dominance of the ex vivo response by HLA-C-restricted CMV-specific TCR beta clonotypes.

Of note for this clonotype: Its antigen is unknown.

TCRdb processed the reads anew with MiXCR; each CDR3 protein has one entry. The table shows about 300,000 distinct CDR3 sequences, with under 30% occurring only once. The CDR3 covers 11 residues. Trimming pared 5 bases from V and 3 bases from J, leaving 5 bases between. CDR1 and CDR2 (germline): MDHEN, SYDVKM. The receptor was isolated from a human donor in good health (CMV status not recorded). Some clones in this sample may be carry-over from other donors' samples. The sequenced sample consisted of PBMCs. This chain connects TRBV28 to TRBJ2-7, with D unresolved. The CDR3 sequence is CASSNIYEQYF. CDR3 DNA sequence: TGTGCCAGCAGTAATATCTACGAGCAGTACTTC.